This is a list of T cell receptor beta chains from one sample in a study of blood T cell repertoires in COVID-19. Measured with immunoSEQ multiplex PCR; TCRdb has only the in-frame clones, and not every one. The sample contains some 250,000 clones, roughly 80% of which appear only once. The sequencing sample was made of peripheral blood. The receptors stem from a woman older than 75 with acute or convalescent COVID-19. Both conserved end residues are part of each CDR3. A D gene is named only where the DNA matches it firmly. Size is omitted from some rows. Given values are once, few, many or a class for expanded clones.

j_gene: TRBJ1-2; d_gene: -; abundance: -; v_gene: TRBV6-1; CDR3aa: CASSEALNYGYTF; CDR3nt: TGTGCCAGCAGTGAAGCGTTAAACTATGGCTACACCTTC
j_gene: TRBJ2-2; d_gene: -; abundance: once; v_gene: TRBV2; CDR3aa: CATILRGELFF; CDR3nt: TGTGCCACTATCCTACGAGGGGAGCTGTTTTTT
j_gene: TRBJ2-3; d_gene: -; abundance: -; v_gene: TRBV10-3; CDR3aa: CAISDQSTDTQYF; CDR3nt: TGTGCCATCAGTGACCAAAGCACAGATACGCAGTATTTT
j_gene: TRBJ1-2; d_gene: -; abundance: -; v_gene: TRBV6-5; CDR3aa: CASSPTGANYGYTF; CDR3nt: TGTGCCAGCAGCCCGACGGGAGCTAACTATGGCTACACCTTC
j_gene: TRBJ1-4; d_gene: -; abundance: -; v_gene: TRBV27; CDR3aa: CASSGLGGAQEKLFF; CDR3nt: TGTGCCAGCAGTGGGCTTGGGGGCGCTCAGGAAAAACTGTTTTTT
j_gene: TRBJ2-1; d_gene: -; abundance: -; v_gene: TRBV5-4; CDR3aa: CASSFPGLGEQFF; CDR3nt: TGTGCCAGCAGCTTTCCGGGTCTTGGTGAGCAGTTCTTC
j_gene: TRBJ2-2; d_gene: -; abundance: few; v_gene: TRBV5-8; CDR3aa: CASSLDLPRTGELFF; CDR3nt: TGTGCCAGCAGCTTAGACCTTCCCAGGACCGGGGAGCTGTTTTTT
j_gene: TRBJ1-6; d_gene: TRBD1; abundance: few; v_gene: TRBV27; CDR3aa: CASSSDRGGLNYNSPLHF; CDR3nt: TGTGCCAGCAGTTCCGACAGGGGAGGGCTCAACTATAATTCACCCCTCCACTTT
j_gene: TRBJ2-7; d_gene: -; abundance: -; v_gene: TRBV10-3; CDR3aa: CAIKLLASSDEQYF; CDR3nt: TGTGCCATCAAATTGTTGGCCAGTAGCGACGAGCAGTACTTC
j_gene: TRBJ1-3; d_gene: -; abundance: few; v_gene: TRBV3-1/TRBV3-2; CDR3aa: CASSQGRGQTAGNTIYF; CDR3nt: TGTGCCAGCAGCCAAGGTCGTGGACAGACCGCTGGAAACACCATATATTTT
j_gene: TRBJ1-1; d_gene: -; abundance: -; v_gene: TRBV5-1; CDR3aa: CASSLDTLNTEAFF; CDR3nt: TGCGCCAGCAGCTTGGACACATTGAACACTGAAGCTTTCTTT
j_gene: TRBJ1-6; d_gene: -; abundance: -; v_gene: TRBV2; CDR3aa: CASSGAGNFYNSPLHF; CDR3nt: TGTGCCAGCAGTGGGGCAGGGAATTTCTATAATTCACCCCTCCACTTT
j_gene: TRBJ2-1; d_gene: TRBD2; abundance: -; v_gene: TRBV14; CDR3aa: CASSQEAGAHYNEQFF; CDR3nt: TGTGCCAGCAGCCAAGAAGCGGGGGCCCATTACAATGAGCAGTTCTTC
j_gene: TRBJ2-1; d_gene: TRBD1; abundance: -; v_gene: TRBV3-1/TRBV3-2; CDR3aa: CASSRIDRDEQFF; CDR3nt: TGTGCCAGCAGCCGCATTGACAGGGACGAGCAGTTCTTC
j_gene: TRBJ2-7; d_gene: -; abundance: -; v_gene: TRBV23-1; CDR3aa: CASSQSAEHEQYF; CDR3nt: TGCGCCAGCAGTCAATCCGCGGAGCACGAGCAGTACTTC
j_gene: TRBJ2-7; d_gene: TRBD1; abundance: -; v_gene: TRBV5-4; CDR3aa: CASSSGQNYEQYF; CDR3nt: TGTGCCAGCAGCTCGGGACAGAACTACGAGCAGTACTTC
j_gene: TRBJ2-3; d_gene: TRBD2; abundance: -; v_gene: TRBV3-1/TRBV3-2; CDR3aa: CASSPRGGPTDTQYF; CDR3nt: TGTGCCAGCAGCCCCCGCGGGGGGCCCACAGATACGCAGTATTTT
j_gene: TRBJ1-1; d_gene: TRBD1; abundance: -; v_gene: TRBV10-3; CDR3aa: CAISEPGTGALNTEAFF; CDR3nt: TGTGCCATCAGTGAGCCCGGGACAGGGGCTCTGAACACTGAAGCTTTCTTT
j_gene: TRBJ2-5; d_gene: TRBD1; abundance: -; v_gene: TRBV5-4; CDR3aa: CASSLDRGETQYF; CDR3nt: TGTGCCAGCAGCTTGGACAGGGGAGAGACCCAGTACTTC
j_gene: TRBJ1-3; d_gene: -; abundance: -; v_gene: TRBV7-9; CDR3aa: CASSLGTSKISGNTIYF; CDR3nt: TGTGCCAGCAGCTTAGGAACTTCGAAAATCTCTGGAAACACCATATATTTT
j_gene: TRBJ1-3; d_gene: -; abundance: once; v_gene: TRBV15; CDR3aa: CATSRDRGSSSGNTIYF; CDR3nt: TGTGCCACCAGCAGAGATAGGGGTTCCAGCTCTGGAAACACCATATATTTT
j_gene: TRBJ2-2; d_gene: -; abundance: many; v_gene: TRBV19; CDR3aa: CASSIGGVSGTGELFF; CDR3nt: TGTGCCAGTAGTATCGGCGGGGTCAGTGGGACCGGGGAGCTGTTTTTT
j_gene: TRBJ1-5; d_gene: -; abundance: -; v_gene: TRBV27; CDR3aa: CASSLRLSNQPQHF; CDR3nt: TGTGCCAGCAGCTTACGACTCAGCAATCAGCCCCAGCATTTT
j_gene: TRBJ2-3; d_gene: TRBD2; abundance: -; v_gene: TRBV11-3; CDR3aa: CASSRTSGGGTDTQYF; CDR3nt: TGTGCCAGCAGCCGGACTAGCGGGGGGGGCACAGATACGCAGTATTTT
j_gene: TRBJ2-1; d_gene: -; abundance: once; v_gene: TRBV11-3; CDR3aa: CASSLGQNSYNEQFF; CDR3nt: TGTGCCAGCAGTCTGGGACAAAACTCCTACAATGAGCAGTTCTTC
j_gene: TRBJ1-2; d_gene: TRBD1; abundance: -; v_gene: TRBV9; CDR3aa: CASSVAPHTTLRQGYGYTF; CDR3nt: TGTGCCAGCAGCGTAGCCCCTCATACGACTTTAAGACAGGGCTATGGCTACACCTTC
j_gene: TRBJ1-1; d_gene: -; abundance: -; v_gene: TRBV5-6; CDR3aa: CASSLERSRTEAFF; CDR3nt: TGTGCCAGCAGCTTGGAGAGATCGCGGACTGAAGCTTTCTTT
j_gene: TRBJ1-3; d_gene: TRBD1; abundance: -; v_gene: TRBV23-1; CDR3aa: CASSHPGTGGSGNTIYF; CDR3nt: TGCGCCAGCAGTCACCCCGGGACAGGGGGCTCTGGAAACACCATATATTTT
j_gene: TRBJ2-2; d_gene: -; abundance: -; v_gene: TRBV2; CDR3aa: CASSEEQPRLTGELFF; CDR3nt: TGTGCCAGCAGTGAAGAACAACCGAGACTCACCGGGGAGCTGTTTTTT
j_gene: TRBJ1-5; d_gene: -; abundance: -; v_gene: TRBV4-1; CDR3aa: CASSQESLAGHSNQPQHF; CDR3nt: TGCGCCAGCAGCCAAGAATCCTTAGCGGGACATAGCAATCAGCCCCAGCATTTT
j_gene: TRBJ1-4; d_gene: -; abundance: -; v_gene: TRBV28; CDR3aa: CASSRGGTPTNEKLFF; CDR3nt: TGTGCCAGCAGTAGGGGAGGGACGCCCACTAATGAAAAACTGTTTTTT
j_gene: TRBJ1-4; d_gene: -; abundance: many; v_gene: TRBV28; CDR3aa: CASSLEGRVEKLFF; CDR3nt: TGTGCCAGCAGTTTGGAGGGGCGCGTCGAAAAACTGTTTTTT
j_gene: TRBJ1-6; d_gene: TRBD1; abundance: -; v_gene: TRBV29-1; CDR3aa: CSTILRQGGNSPLHF; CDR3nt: TGCAGCACCATCCTTAGACAGGGAGGTAATTCACCCCTCCACTTT
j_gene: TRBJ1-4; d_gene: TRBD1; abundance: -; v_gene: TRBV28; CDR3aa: CASRAGGGEKLFF; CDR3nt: TGTGCCAGCAGGGCAGGGGGCGGGGAAAAACTGTTTTTT
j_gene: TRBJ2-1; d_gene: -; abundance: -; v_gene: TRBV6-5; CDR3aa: CASRMGGLEQFF; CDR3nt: TGTGCCAGCAGGATGGGGGGGCTTGAGCAGTTCTTC
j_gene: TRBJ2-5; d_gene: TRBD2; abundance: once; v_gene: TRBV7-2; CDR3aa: CASSSGGGPKETQYF; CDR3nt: TGTGCCAGCAGCTCGGGCGGGGGGCCCAAGGAGACCCAGTACTTC
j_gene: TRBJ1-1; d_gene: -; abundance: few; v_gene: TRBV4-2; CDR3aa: CASSQDRGGQVEAFF; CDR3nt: TGTGCCAGCAGCCAAGATCGGGGTGGGCAGGTTGAAGCTTTCTTT
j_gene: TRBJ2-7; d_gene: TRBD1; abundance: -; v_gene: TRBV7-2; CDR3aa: CASSSQGANEQYF; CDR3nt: TGTGCCAGCAGCTCCCAGGGGGCAAACGAGCAGTACTTC
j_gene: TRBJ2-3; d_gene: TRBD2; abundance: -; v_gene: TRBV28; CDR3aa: CASSQTSGDTDTQYF; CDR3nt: TGTGCCAGCAGCCAAACTAGCGGGGACACAGATACGCAGTATTTT
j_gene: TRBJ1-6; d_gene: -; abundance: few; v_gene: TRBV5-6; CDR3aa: CASSLGQGHNSPLHF; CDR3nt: TGTGCCAGCAGCTTGGGCCAGGGGCATAATTCACCCCTCCACTTT
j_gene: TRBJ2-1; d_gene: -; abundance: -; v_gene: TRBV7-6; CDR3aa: CASSPNTGEQFF; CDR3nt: TGTGCCAGCAGCCCCAACACGGGGGAGCAGTTCTTC
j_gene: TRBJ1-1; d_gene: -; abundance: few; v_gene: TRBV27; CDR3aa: CASSFIGGTEAFF; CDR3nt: TGTGCCAGCAGTTTTATCGGCGGCACTGAAGCTTTCTTT
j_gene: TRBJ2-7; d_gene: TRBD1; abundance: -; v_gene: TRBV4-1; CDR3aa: CASSQVATGGRYEQYF; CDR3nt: TGCGCCAGCAGCCAAGTTGCGACAGGGGGCAGGTACGAGCAGTACTTC
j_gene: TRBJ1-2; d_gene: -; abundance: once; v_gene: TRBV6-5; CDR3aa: CASSYLAGYYGYTF; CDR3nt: TGTGCCAGCAGTTACTTAGCAGGGTACTATGGCTACACCTTC
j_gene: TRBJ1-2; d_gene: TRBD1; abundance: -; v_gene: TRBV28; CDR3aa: CAIYGDGDRGQNGYTF; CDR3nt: TGTGCCATCTACGGGGACGGGGACAGGGGGCAGAATGGCTACACCTTC
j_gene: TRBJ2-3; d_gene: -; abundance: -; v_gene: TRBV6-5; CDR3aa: CASSLQGDTQYF; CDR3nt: TGTGCCAGCAGTCTGCAGGGGGATACGCAGTATTTT
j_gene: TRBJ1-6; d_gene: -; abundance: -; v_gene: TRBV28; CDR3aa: CASSFGQGIYNSPLHF; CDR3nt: TGTGCCAGCAGTTTTGGGCAGGGAATTTATAATTCACCCCTCCACTTT
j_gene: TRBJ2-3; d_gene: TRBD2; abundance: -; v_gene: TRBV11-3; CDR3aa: CASSLGRGISDTQYF; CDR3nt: TGTGCCAGCAGCTTGGGGCGGGGGATCTCAGATACGCAGTATTTT